This T cell receptor (beta chain) was sequenced in a study of shared clonotypes between healthy human individuals. Study results and limitations: Against clonotypes common to all four donors, non-shared ones had lower generation probabilities. As a rule, naive subsets had a larger estimated richness than memory subsets. Among donors, clonotype sharing was expected to be affected by sequencing depth. Rarefaction exposed incomplete sorted-subset sequencing despite large depth.

Using immunoSEQ multiplex PCR, the repertoire was profiled, and TCRdb retains in-frame clones only, with some absent. The sample gives some 1,100,000 clones, about 84% of which show up once; approximately 0.56% is in the top ten. Turning to this clone: As yet, its antigen is unknown.

Germline CDR1 is SNHLY and CDR2 is FYNNEI. This CDR3 has 16 amino acids. The V gene end was trimmed by 6 bases and the J gene end by 2 bases; junction bases not matched to a gene: 7. This TCR derives from a man aged 18 to 30 in good health. Some clones in this sample may be carry-over from other donors' samples. The chain couples TRBV2 to TRBJ2-3; 11 bases align to TRBD2. Sequencing was done on a sample of memory CD4+ T cells from PBMCs. Subset of the sample: CD45RA-negative fraction. CDR3 sequence (DNA): TGTGCCAGCAGGTTGAGACTAGCGGGAATCACAGATACGCAGTATTTT. Amino acid sequence: CASRLRLAGITDTQYF.